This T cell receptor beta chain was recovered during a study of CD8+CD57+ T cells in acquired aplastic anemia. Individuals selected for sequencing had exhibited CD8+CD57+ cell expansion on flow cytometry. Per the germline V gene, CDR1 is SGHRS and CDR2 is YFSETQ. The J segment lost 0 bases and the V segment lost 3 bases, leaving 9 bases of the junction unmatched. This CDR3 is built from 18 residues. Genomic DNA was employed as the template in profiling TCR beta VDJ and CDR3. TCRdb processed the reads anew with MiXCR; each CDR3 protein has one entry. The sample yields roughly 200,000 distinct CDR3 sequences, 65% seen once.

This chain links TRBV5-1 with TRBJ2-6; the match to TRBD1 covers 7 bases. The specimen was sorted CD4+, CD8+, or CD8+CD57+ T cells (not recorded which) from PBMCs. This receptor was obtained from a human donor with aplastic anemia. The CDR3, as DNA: TGCGCCAGCAGCTCCCGGACAGGCGTAAGCTCTGGGGCCAACGTCCTGACTTTC. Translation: CASSSRTGVSSGANVLTF.